The 27 T cell receptor beta chains below were found in one sample sequenced in a study of CD8+CD57+ T cells in acquired aplastic anemia. TCR beta VDJ and CDR3 profiling used genomic DNA as template. One entry per CDR3 protein, called by TCRdb with MiXCR from the reads. The sample yields 310,000 or so distinct CDR3 sequences, approximately 60% seen once. Patients who underwent sequencing had shown CD8+CD57+ cell expansion by flow cytometry. The specimen sequenced was sorted CD4+, CD8+, or CD8+CD57+ T cells (not recorded which) from PBMCs. The receptors originated from a human donor with aplastic anemia.

This rearrangement joins TRBV7-2 to TRBJ1-6, with 7 bases matching TRBD1. V lost 5 bases and J lost 10; bases outside the gene matches: 11. Germline V gene data show CDR1 as SGHTA and CDR2 as FQGNSA. This CDR3 is built from 15 residues. The chain's CDR3 is CASSQAQGGISPLHF. CDR3 sequence (DNA): TGTGCCAGCAGCCAAGCGCAGGGGGGAATATCACCCCTCCACTTT. Looking up the rest from reference TRBV7-2 and TRBJ1-6 gives the full variable domain: GAGVSQSPSNKVTEKGKDVELRCDPISGHTALYWYRQSLGQGLEFLIYFQGNSAPDKSGLPSDRFSAERTGGSVSTLTIQRTQQEDSAVYLCASSQAQGGISPLHFGNGTRLTVT.

This chain links TRBV2 with TRBJ2-7; the D gene is possibly TRBD1 (5 bases). The CDR3 runs 14 residues. The germline gives CDR1 SNHLY, CDR2 FYNNEI. V gave up 8 bases and J gave up 3 bases, with 17 bases separating them. This CDR3 reads CASGQGPWSYEQYF. The CDR3 region has the DNA TGTGCCAGCGGCCAGGGCCCGTGGAGCTACGAGCAGTACTTC.

The sample holds a few counts of this clonotype. The genes are TRBV20-1 and TRBJ1-1; D gene unclear. The CDR3 length is 14 residues. CDR1 DFQATT and CDR2 SNEGSKA come from the germline V gene (reference sequence). V lost 1 base and J 6 bases, leaving 15 bases between the germline ends. CDR3 amino acids: CSARGELASAEAFF. In nucleotides, the CDR3 is TGCAGTGCTAGAGGAGAATTAGCCAGCGCTGAAGCTTTCTTT.

This sequence joins TRBV2 and TRBJ1-4; D uncertain. Looked up from germline, CDR1 is SNHLY and CDR2 is FYNNEI. The CDR3 extends over 16 amino acids. Deletions cut 4 bases from V and 7 bases from J, with 19 bases between. The CDR3 sequence: CASSARTSGISEKLFF. CDR3 nucleotides: TGTGCCAGCAGTGCCAGGACTAGCGGGATTAGTGAAAAACTGTTTTTT.

This clonotype was seen at least ten times. This rearrangement joins TRBV14 to TRBJ1-4, with D hard to call. Trimming removed 0 bases at V and 0 bases at J, with 5 bases between. Germline V gene lookup returns CDR1 SGHDN and CDR2 FVKESK. The CDR3 runs to 15 residues. The CDR3 DNA is TGTGCCAGCAGCCAAGAAGATGCAACTAATGAAAAACTGTTTTTT. Encoded protein: CASSQEDATNEKLFF.

The chain joins TRBV20-1 to TRBJ2-1, with a weak D call TRBD2 (5 bases). V lost 4 bases and J 9 bases, leaving 13 bases between the germline ends. The CDR3 length is 12 residues. Germline CDR1 is DFQATT and CDR2 is SNEGSKA (reference sequence). This CDR3 is CSANTQTTEQFF. The CDR3, as DNA: TGCAGTGCTAATACACAGACTACTGAGCAGTTCTTC.

This clonotype was detected a few times. V gene TRBV2 combines with J gene TRBJ1-5; TRBD1 might be the D (6 bases). This CDR3 comprises 14 residues. Trimming shortened V by 6 bases and J by 5 bases, and 14 bases separated the two germline ends. CDR1 and CDR2 (germline): SNHLY, FYNNEI. CDR3 nucleotides: TGTGCCAGCAGCGCGGAGGGGGGGTATCAGCCCCAGCATTTT. This codes for CASSAEGGYQPQHF. Based on the CDR3 plus reference TRBV2 and TRBJ1-5, the full variable domain is EPEVTQTPSHQVTQMGQEVILRCVPISNHLYFYWYRQILGQKVEFLVSFYNNEISEKSEIFDDQFSVERPDGSNFTLKIRSTKLEDSAMYFCASSAEGGYQPQHFGDGTRLSIL.

This clonotype was found many times. V usage is TRBV7-2 and J usage is TRBJ2-3; D remains ambiguous. The CDR3 has 12 amino acids. V was pared by 5 bases and J by 0 bases, with 3 bases between. The germline CDR1 and CDR2 sequences are SGHTA and FQGNSA. Here the CDR3 DNA reads TGTGCCAGCAGCACTAGCACAGATACGCAGTATTTT. It translates to CASSTSTDTQYF.

To note about this clonotype: A junction end diverges from the germline sequence, so it may reflect a read error. J is TRBJ2-2 and V is TRBV5-8, with D maybe TRBD2 (5 bases). This CDR3 is 13 amino acids long. The germline V gene has CDR1 SGHTS and CDR2 YDEGEE. This CDR3 reads CASRWGATGELFF. CDR3 nucleotide sequence: TGTGCCAGCAGGTGGGGAGCCACCGGGGAGCTGTTCTTT.

This clonotype was seen only a few times. J is TRBJ1-6 and V is TRBV7-2; 8 nucleotides match TRBD1. The V segment lost 1 base and the J segment 13 bases; nucleotides outside the gene matches: 9. The CDR3 consists of 15 residues. Germline V gives CDR1 SGHTA, CDR2 FQGNSA. The CDR3 DNA reads TGTGCCAGCAGCTTAGAGTGGAGACAGGGGTCTCCCCTCCACTTT. Translation gives CASSLEWRQGSPLHF.

The chain joins TRBV10-3 to TRBJ2-7; 10 bases match TRBD2. Per germline, CDR1 ENHRY and CDR2 SYGVKD. There are 17 residues in the CDR3. V shed 4 bases, J shed 5 bases, and the junction held 14 bases outside the gene matches. CDR3 bases: TGTGCCATCAGTGCCGGGACTAGCGCCATTTTGGCCCACGAGCAGTACTTC. Amino acids: CAISAGTSAILAHEQYF.

This clonotype was recorded only once. The chain is built from TRBV2 and TRBJ2-7, with 7 bases matching TRBD2. The CDR3 loop spans 12 amino acids. V trimming: 8 bases; J trimming: 5 bases; junction bases outside the gene matches: 6. Germline V gene sequence: CDR1 SNHLY, CDR2 FYNNEI. The CDR3 DNA follows: TGTGCCAGCGTCCAGCGGGGAAACGAGCAGTACTTC. Protein: CASVQRGNEQYF.

This clonotype was observed many times. The rearrangement joins TRBV10-1 to TRBJ2-7; TRBD2 matches at 7 bases. CDR1 is WNHNN and CDR2 is SYGVQD in the germline V gene (reference sequence). V was pared by 0 bases and J by 10 bases, with 15 bases of the junction left unmatched. The CDR3 is 16 amino acids. The CDR3 sequence: CASSESGGSGLQFQYF. The CDR3, as DNA: TGCGCCAGCAGTGAGTCGGGGGGGTCGGGCCTACAGTTTCAGTACTTC.

This clonotype has more than one count but fewer than ten. The rearrangement joins TRBV9 to TRBJ2-7; D call uncertain. CDR3 length: 14 residues. CDR1 is SGDLS and CDR2 is YYNGEE in the germline V gene. Trimming took off 0 bases at V and 0 bases at J, with 7 bases between the two ends. As DNA, the CDR3 is TGTGCCAGCAGCGTAGTCGGCAGCTCCTACGAGCAGTACTTC. Translating it yields CASSVVGSSYEQYF.

This clonotype was recorded at least ten times. This chain links TRBV12-3 or TRBV12-4 with TRBJ1-1, with D unresolved. V lost 10 bases to trimming and J lost 1 base, with 13 bases between them. The CDR3 length is 13 residues. The CDR3: CATSRAENTEAFF. The DNA of the CDR3 is TGTGCCACATCTCGGGCCGAGAACACTGAAGCTTTCTTT.

In this sample, this clonotype turned up many times. The rearrangement uses TRBV5-8 and TRBJ2-1; D gene uncertain. CDR1 and CDR2 from the germline V gene are SGHTS and YDEGEE. V was clipped by 0 bases and J by 0 bases, with 10 bases between them. This CDR3 comprises 16 residues. CDR3 residues: CASSLEPPSSYNEQFF. CDR3 in DNA: TGTGCCAGCAGCTTGGAGCCTCCGAGCTCCTACAATGAGCAGTTCTTC.

The V gene is TRBV24-1, the J gene TRBJ2-2, with D perhaps TRBD1 (6 bases). The length of the CDR3 is 14 residues. The V end lost 2 bases, the J end lost 7 bases, and 10 bases lay between the germline ends. Germline CDR1 KGHDR, CDR2 SFDVKD. CDR3 nucleotide sequence: TGTGCCACCAGTGATTCCCAGGGGAACGGGGAGCTGTTTTTT. It specifies CATSDSQGNGELFF.

This chain links TRBV5-6 with TRBJ1-6, with D possibly TRBD1 on 6 matching bases. Per the germline V gene, CDR1 is SGHDT and CDR2 is YYEEEE. This CDR3 contains 14 residues. With 3 bases removed from V and 10 bases from J, the gap between germline ends came to 14 bases. The CDR3 DNA reads TGTGCCAGCAGCTGGGGGGGGCAAGACTCACCCCTCCACTTT. Encoded protein: CASSWGGQDSPLHF.

The chain combines TRBV20-1 with TRBJ2-3; a possible D gene is TRBD2 (6 bases). Germline loops: CDR1 DFQATT, CDR2 SNEGSKA (reference sequence). Trimming took off 6 bases at V and 4 bases at J, with 17 bases between the two ends. This CDR3 spans 14 amino acids. The CDR3 nucleotides are TGCAGTGCCCACCCCCTAGCGATGGCAGATACGCAGTATTTT. Its protein product is CSAHPLAMADTQYF.

As for this clonotype: At one boundary the junction diverges from the germline segment, which might be a read error. The CDR3: CSAHGNAGGGGF. The DNA of the CDR3 is TGCAGTGCCCATGGGAACGCGGGAGGAGGCGGTTTT. The chain is built from TRBV20-1 and TRBJ2-3; 8 nucleotides line up with TRBD2. The germline CDR1 and CDR2 sequences are DFQATT and SNEGSKA (reference sequence). This CDR3 region has 12 residues.

This clonotype turned up a few times. This chain links TRBV19 with TRBJ1-2, with D maybe TRBD1 (6 bases). In germline, CDR1 is LNHDA, CDR2 SQIVND (reference sequence). The CDR3 has 12 residues. The V gene lost 5 bases and the J gene lost 11 bases, with 15 bases spanning the gap. Here the CDR3 DNA reads TGTGCCAGTAGTTCGATGACAGGTCATTACACCTTC. Protein product: CASSSMTGHYTF. The full variable domain, in which reference TRBV19 and TRBJ1-2 provide the parts outside the CDR3, is DGGITQSPKYLFRKEGQNVTLSCEQNLNHDAMYWYRQDPGQGLRLIYYSQIVNDFQKGDIAEGYSVSREKKESFPLTVTSAQKNPTAFYLCASSSMTGHYTFGSGTRLTVV.

The V and J genes are TRBV7-2 and TRBJ1-4, with D hard to call. Germline assignment: CDR1 SGHTA and CDR2 FQGNSA. The germline V and J ends were trimmed by 1 base and 6 bases, with 9 bases remaining between them. The length of the CDR3 is 14 residues. The CDR3 region is CASSLVAGHEKLFF. As DNA, the CDR3 is TGTGCCAGCAGCTTAGTGGCCGGCCATGAAAAACTGTTTTTT. The variable domain in full, completed from reference TRBV7-2 and TRBJ1-4, reads GAGVSQSPSNKVTEKGKDVELRCDPISGHTALYWYRQSLGQGLEFLIYFQGNSAPDKSGLPSDRFSAERTGGSVSTLTIQRTQQEDSAVYLCASSLVAGHEKLFFGSGTQLSVL.

This clonotype has a count of ten or more. V is TRBV5-8 and J is TRBJ1-1, with D hard to call. Looked up from germline, CDR1 is SGHTS and CDR2 is YDEGEE. This CDR3 comprises 13 residues. V lost 1 base and J 1 base, leaving 5 bases between the germline ends. The CDR3 loop is CASSLTENTEAFF. CDR3 bases: TGTGCCAGCAGCTTGACAGAGAACACTGAAGCTTTCTTT.

Only a few counts were recorded for this clonotype. This chain connects TRBV7-9 to TRBJ1-1; TRBD1 matches 8 bases. The CDR3 has 16 residues. V shed 6 bases, J shed 3 bases, and the junction held 12 bases outside the gene matches. Germline CDR1 SEHNR, CDR2 FQNEAQ (reference sequence). DNA for the CDR3: TGTGCCAGCAGGCCGTTTTCAGGGGGCCGGGACACTGAAGCTTTCTTT. Protein product: CASRPFSGGRDTEAFF.

The table lists this clonotype with many counts. The chain is built from TRBV20-1 and TRBJ2-1; 14 bases align to TRBD2. The CDR3 length is 17 residues. CDR1 and CDR2 (germline): DFQATT, SNEGSKA (reference sequence). Germline trimming cut 3 bases from V and 5 bases from J; bases unmatched to any gene: 9. The CDR3 region is CSASRPGLAGGNNEQFF. CDR3 coding DNA: TGCAGTGCTAGTCGTCCCGGACTAGCGGGGGGAAACAATGAGCAGTTCTTC.

This sequence joins TRBV20-1 and TRBJ2-1, with a tentative D call TRBD2 (6 bases). CDR1 and CDR2 from the germline V gene are DFQATT and SNEGSKA (reference sequence). The length of the CDR3 is 17 residues. Between the trimmed V and J ends, which lost 6 bases and 0 bases, there was a span of 21 bases. DNA of the CDR3: TGCAGTGCGCCCGACTTCAGGACTATTAGCTCCTACAATGAGCAGTTCTTC. It yields the protein CSAPDFRTISSYNEQFF.

The J gene is TRBJ1-2, the V gene TRBV7-8; 7 bases fit TRBD1. Germline V gene data show CDR1 as SGHVS and CDR2 as FQNEAQ. The CDR3 consists of 14 residues. Trimming removed 1 base from V and 8 bases from J; junction bases left unmatched: 7. The CDR3 DNA follows: TGTGCCAGCAGCTTAGACCCAGGGGGAAGCGGCTACACCTTC. It codes for CASSLDPGGSGYTF.